The clone carrying this T cell receptor beta chain was seen only a few times. Its target is not known. In the PCR, 60 Vbeta and 13 Jbeta primers were used. Assay: immunoSEQ multiplex PCR; the TCRdb copy retains only in-frame clones and omits some. The sample lists roughly 200,000 clones; roughly a tenth were seen once. The sample is drawn from a study of cytomegalovirus exposure and HLA in healthy donors. Whole-study context: Earlier findings included about 120 million unique TCR beta sequences obtained from 150 million to 200 million T cells.

The CDR3 contains 17 residues. Germline loops: CDR1 SGHRS, CDR2 YFSETQ. Trimming shortened V by 0 bases and J by 3 bases, and 15 bases separated the two germline ends. General study findings and limits: The dataset shows that most TCR sequences were rare, while some public TCRs occurred in many donors. By a later analysis, the bulk of CMV-associated TCR beta chains appeared HLA-restricted.

V is TRBV5-1 and J is TRBJ2-2, with D possibly TRBD2 on 6 matching bases. Sequenced input: PBMCs. The receptor was derived from a woman aged 25 to 45 in good health and CMV-seropositive. The CDR3, as DNA: TGCGCCAGCAGCTTGGGACTAGGACTGATATACACCGGGGAGCTGTTTTTT. It codes for CASSLGLGLIYTGELFF.